A single sample gave rise to the 8 T cell receptor beta chains below, sequenced in a study of T cells in Graves' hyperthyroidism and ophthalmopathy. TCR beta CDR3 region amplification was performed from RNA transcripts. The HTBI set primed first-round TCR CDR3 RT-PCR. TCRdb recomputed calls from the multiplex PCR reads with MiXCR, one row per CDR3 protein. There are 450,000 to 650,000 distinct CDR3 sequences in the sample; 14% occur only once, and roughly 7% lies in the top ten. Sequencing was carried out using blood. These receptors were obtained from a woman under 30 with Graves' ophthalmopathy.

In this sample, this clonotype turned up a few times. This rearrangement joins TRBV9 to TRBJ2-2; D might be TRBD1 (5 bases). Looked up from germline, CDR1 is SGDLS and CDR2 is YYNGEE. Trimming removed 0 bases at V and 1 base at J, with 7 bases between. This CDR3 contains 15 residues. The CDR3 sequence: CASSVGQGNTGELFF. As DNA, the CDR3 is TGTGCCAGCAGCGTAGGTCAGGGGAACACCGGGGAGCTGTTTTTT.

This clonotype was counted many times. This chain connects TRBV6-1 to TRBJ1-1; 8 bases fit TRBD1. Per germline, CDR1 MNHNS and CDR2 SASEGT. With 2 bases clipped from V and 1 base from J, the junction kept 9 bases outside the gene matches. This CDR3 contains 17 residues. DNA for the CDR3: TGTGCCAGCAGTGAAAGAGGGACAGGCCTCTGGAACACTGAAGCTTTCTTT. Its protein is CASSERGTGLWNTEAFF.

A note on this clonotype: A read error is possible here, since a much larger clone lies one base away. This rearrangement joins TRBV27 to TRBJ1-1; unclear D gene. The CDR3 is made up of 13 amino acids. Germline V CDR1 and CDR2: MNHEY, SMNVEV (reference sequence). DNA of the CDR3: TGTGCCGGCAGTTTGGGTCGAAAAACTGAAGCTTTCTTT. It is translated as CAGSLGRKTEAFF.

CDR3 nucleotides: TGTGCCAGTAGTATTGTTAGCGGGAGTGGGCCCGAGCAGTACTTC. Translated, it gives CASSIVSGSGPEQYF. The gene calls are TRBV19 and TRBJ2-7, with 9 bases identical to TRBD2. Trimming removed 3 bases from V and 6 bases from J; junction bases left unmatched: 9. This CDR3 region has 15 residues. CDR1 is LNHDA, CDR2 SQIVND, per germline (reference sequence).

This clonotype was detected only a few times. The J gene is TRBJ1-1, the V gene TRBV6-2 or TRBV6-3; no clear D gene. The germline V gene has CDR1 MNHEY and CDR2 SVGEGT. Trimming removed 1 base from V and 7 bases from J, with 13 bases in between. The CDR3 spans 14 residues. The CDR3 DNA is TGTGCCAGCAGTTACTTCAGCCGGGGAGATGAAGCTTTCTTT. It encodes CASSYFSRGDEAFF.

This clonotype was observed a single time. This could be a read error, since a much larger clone is one nucleotide away. The chain carries TRBV5-1 and TRBJ1-1; TRBD1 matches 7 bases. The CDR3 is 16 residues long. Germline CDR1 is SGHRS and CDR2 is YFSETQ. Unmatched junction bases numbered 12, after V lost 4 bases and J lost 3 bases. The CDR3 bases are TGCGCCAGCAGCCCTCAGGGGGGGGAACTGGACACTGAAGCTTTCTTT. It encodes CASSPQGGELDTEAFF.

This clonotype appeared many times. The chain recombines TRBV20-1 with TRBJ1-6; perhaps TRBD1 as D (5 bases). V was pared by 6 bases and J by 4 bases, with 19 bases between. Germline loops: CDR1 DFQATT, CDR2 SNEGSKA (reference sequence). The CDR3 extends over 16 amino acids. This CDR3 is CSARPGRRFYNSPLHF. The CDR3 DNA reads as TGCAGTGCCCGCCCGGGACGGCGGTTTTATAATTCACCCCTCCACTTT.

This sequence joins TRBV4-2 and TRBJ1-1, with TRBD1 identical over 8 bases. Germline trimming cut 3 bases from V and 8 bases from J; bases unmatched to any gene: 8. The CDR3 runs to 14 residues. The germline V gene encodes CDR1 LGHNA and CDR2 YNFKEQ. DNA of the CDR3: TGTGCCAGCAGCCAGAGGGGGCGACAGGGGGAAGCTTTCTTT. Translating it yields CASSQRGRQGEAFF.